Below, 7 T cell receptor beta chains from the same sample are listed, as sequenced in a study of molecular identifiers for immune sequencing clone quantification. TCRdb reanalysed the PCR reads using MiXCR and keeps one entry per CDR3 protein. The sample lists about 640,000 distinct CDR3 sequences; 15% to 20% were seen once. Sequences were obtained from naive CD8+ T cells from blood, with Jurkat cell RNA spiked in. Subset indicated: FACS-sorted CD8+CD4-CCR7+CD45RA+ naive T cells. The receptor source for this set is a human donor in good health. Some libraries in this study had Jurkat cell RNA spiked in.

The sample holds many counts of this clonotype. The J gene is TRBJ2-1, the V gene TRBV7-2; 8 bases match TRBD2. The CDR3 runs to 19 residues. Germline V gene lookup returns CDR1 SGHTA and CDR2 FQGNSA. V dropped 2 bases and J dropped 1; count of bases not matched to a gene: 13. The CDR3 bases are TGTGCCAGCAGCTTATCGTCTAGACAACTAGCGGATTCCTACAATGAGCAGTTCTTC. Amino acids: CASSLSSRQLADSYNEQFF.

Remarks on this clonotype: One base away lies a much larger clone, so this may be a sequencing read error. The J gene is TRBJ2-3, the V gene TRBV12-3 or TRBV12-4; a weak D match, TRBD2 (6 bases). The CDR3 length is 14 residues. Here the CDR3 reads CAGSLTSKTDTQYF. The DNA of the CDR3 is TGTGCCGGCAGTTTAACTAGCAAGACAGATACGCAGTATTTT.

This clonotype has ten or more counts. The rearrangement joins TRBV27 to TRBJ1-1; D ambiguous. The CDR3 covers 13 residues. CDR1 is MNHEY and CDR2 is SMNVEV in the germline V gene (reference sequence). V lost 0 bases, J lost 8 bases, and 10 bases lay in between. CDR3 sequence (DNA): TGTGCCAGCAGTTTATCGTGGGGTGGAGAAGCTTTCTTT. This translates into CASSLSWGGEAFF.

This clonotype was detected many times. The gene calls are TRBV29-1 and TRBJ2-3; no reliable D call. The CDR3 totals 12 residues. Germline values: CDR1 SQVTM, CDR2 ANQGSEA. V shed 8 bases and J shed 1 base, with 10 bases lying between them. The CDR3 region is CSQRRGTDTQYF. The CDR3 DNA reads as TGCAGCCAGCGTAGGGGCACAGATACGCAGTATTTT.

The rearrangement joins TRBV12-3 or TRBV12-4 to TRBJ2-3; 7 bases are shared with TRBD1. This CDR3 has 13 amino acids. V was clipped by 8 bases and J by 2 bases; unmatched bases: 4. The CDR3 DNA reads as TGTGCCAGCCGGGACAGCAACACAGATACGCAGTATTTT. The encoded protein is CASRDSNTDTQYF.

This clonotype has just a few counts. The CDR3 region has the DNA TGTGCCAGTAGCAGACAGGGGGCTAGCAATCAGCCCCAGCATTTT. It is translated as CASSRQGASNQPQHF. The chain joins TRBV19 to TRBJ1-5, with 10 bases fitting TRBD1. The V segment lost 6 bases and the J segment 0 bases; nucleotides outside the gene matches: 2. Germline-derived CDR1 and CDR2 are LNHDA and SQIVND (reference sequence). The CDR3 sequence is 15 residues long.

This clonotype was seen more than once but under ten times. V usage is TRBV19 and J usage is TRBJ1-5, with D uncertain. This CDR3 has 14 residues. The germline gives CDR1 LNHDA, CDR2 SQIVND (reference sequence). V was shortened by 3 bases and J by 4 bases, with 10 bases between the two germline ends. CDR3 amino acids: CASSMFSGNQPQHF. The CDR3 region has the DNA TGTGCCAGTAGTATGTTCTCGGGGAATCAGCCCCAGCATTTT.